The clone carrying this T cell receptor beta chain was picked up a small number of times. The CDR3 totals 16 residues. The junction had 2 bases not matched to a gene; V was cut back by 2 bases and J by 6 bases. This sample's time point: patch test 1, 2 weeks after DPC sensitization. As to treatment: therapeutic diphenylcyclopropenone sensitization with weekly scalp DPC. This specimen belongs to a study of human T cells and chemical hapten exposure. TCRdb re-analysed the RACE reads in MiXCR, keeping a single row per CDR3 protein. The sample has around 340,000 distinct CDR3 sequences; roughly 6.9% are singletons.

The chain carries TRBV12-3 or TRBV12-4 and TRBJ2-1; 15 nucleotides align to TRBD2. This clonotype was sampled from a woman aged 18-29 years with alopecia areata. Some clones in this sample may be carry-over from other donors' samples. The sequencing used whole blood, collected in connection with sensitization to the hapten diphenylcyclopropenone (DPC). The CDR3 loop reads CASSLRGLAGGNEQFF. In DNA form, the CDR3 reads TGTGCCAGCAGTTTAAGGGGACTAGCGGGGGGCAATGAGCAGTTCTTC.